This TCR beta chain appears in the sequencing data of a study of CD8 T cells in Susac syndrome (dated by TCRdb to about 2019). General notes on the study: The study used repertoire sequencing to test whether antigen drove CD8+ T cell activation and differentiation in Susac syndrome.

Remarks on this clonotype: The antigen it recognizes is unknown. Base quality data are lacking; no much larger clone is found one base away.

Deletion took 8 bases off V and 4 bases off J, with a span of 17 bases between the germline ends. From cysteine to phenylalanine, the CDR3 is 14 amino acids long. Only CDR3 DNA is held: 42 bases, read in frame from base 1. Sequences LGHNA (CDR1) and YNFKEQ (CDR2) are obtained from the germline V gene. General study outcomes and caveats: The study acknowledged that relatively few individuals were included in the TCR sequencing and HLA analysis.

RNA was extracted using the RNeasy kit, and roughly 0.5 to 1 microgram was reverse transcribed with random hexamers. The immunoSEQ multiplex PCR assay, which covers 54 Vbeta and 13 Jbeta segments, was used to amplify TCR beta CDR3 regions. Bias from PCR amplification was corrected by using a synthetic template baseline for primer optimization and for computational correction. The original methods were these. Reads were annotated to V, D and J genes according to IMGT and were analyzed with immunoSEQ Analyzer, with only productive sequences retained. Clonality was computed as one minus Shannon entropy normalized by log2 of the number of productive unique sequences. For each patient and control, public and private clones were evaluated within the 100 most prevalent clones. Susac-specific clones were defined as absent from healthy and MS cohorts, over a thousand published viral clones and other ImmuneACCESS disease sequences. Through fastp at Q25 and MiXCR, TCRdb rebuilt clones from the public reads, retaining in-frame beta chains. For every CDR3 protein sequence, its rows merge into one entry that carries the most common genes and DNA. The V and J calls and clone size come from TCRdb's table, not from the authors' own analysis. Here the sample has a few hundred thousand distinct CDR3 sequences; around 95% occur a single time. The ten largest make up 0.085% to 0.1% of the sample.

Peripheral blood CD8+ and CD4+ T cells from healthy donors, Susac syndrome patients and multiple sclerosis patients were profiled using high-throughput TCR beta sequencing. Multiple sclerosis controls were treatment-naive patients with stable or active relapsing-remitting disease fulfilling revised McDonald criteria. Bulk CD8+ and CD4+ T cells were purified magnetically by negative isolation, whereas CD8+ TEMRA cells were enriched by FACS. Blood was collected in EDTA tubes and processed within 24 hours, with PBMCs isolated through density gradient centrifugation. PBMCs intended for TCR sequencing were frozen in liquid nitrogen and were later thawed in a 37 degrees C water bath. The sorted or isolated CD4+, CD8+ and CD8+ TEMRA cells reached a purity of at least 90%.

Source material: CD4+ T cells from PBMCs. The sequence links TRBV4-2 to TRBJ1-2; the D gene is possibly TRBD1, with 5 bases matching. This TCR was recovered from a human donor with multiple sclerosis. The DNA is TGTGCCAGCGCAACGGGGGGGGAAGGCTATGGCTACACCTTC. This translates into CASATGGEGYGYTF.